This TCR beta chain was captured in a study of blood T cell repertoires in COVID-19. Across the whole study: Both acute and convalescent COVID-19 samples were obtained from the United States, Italy and Spain.

Germline values: CDR1 LGHNA, CDR2 YSLEER. V was clipped by 5 bases and J by 8 bases, with 15 bases between them. The CDR3 consists of 13 residues. Original methodology: How many nucleated cells were present was estimated from reference gene primer amplification. Assay: immunoSEQ multiplex PCR; the TCRdb copy retains only in-frame clones and omits some. V, J and clone size derive from that table, while D and trimming were established from the DNA sequence. The table includes 150,000 to 180,000 clones, about 85% detected once. Seattle's enrolled individuals joined amid active infection and were then monitored longitudinally.

The sequenced sample consisted of peripheral blood. This clonotype was obtained from a man in his fifties or sixties with COVID-19, enrolled during active disease. This chain uses TRBV4-3 with TRBJ1-2; the D gene is possibly TRBD1 (6 bases). This CDR3 is CASSSHRVGGYTF. CDR3 in DNA: TGCGCCAGCAGCTCACACAGGGTCGGGGGCTACACCTTC.